The 24 T cell receptor beta chains below were found in one sample sequenced in a study of T-cell reconstitution after alpha-beta-depleted transplantation in children. A TCRbeta library incorporating unique molecular identifiers was prepared. TCRdb re-called the PCR reads with MiXCR, one entry per CDR3 protein. This table has about 640,000 distinct CDR3 sequences, 13% appearing once. This specimen consisted of PBMCs, mostly from graft donor cells, obtained 360 days after TCRalphabeta/CD19-depleted stem cell transplant. These receptors were collected from a male patient younger than 18 who had a stem cell transplant for acute myeloid leukemia, so the T cells may come from the graft donor.

This clonotype was picked up many times. The J gene is TRBJ2-1, the V gene TRBV20-1, with D possibly being TRBD2 (6 bases). The ends were cut back, 1 base at V and 8 bases at J, with 15 bases in the middle. The CDR3 length is 14 residues. Germline CDR1 reads DFQATT; CDR2 reads SNEGSKA (reference sequence). The CDR3 region has the DNA TGCAGTGCTAGAGCGGGAGAAGAAACCTATGAGCAGTTCTTC. It yields the protein CSARAGEETYEQFF.

This clonotype was seen at least ten times. This rearrangement joins TRBV4-3 to TRBJ2-1; D call uncertain. The ends were cut back, 2 bases at V and 5 bases at J, with 16 bases in the middle. Germline V gives CDR1 LGHNA, CDR2 YSLEER. The CDR3 is 16 residues long. The CDR3 DNA reads as TGCGCCAGCAGCCAACGGGTTCGTGATGGACACAATGAGCAGTTCTTC. Encoded protein: CASSQRVRDGHNEQFF.

This chain uses TRBV20-1 with TRBJ2-5; 11 bases are a match to TRBD2. This CDR3 comprises 15 residues. CDR1 DFQATT and CDR2 SNEGSKA come from the germline V gene (reference sequence). J lost 5 bases, V lost 3 bases, and 8 bases had no gene match. CDR3 sequence reads: CSASESGTSGETQYF. The CDR3 coding sequence is TGCAGTGCTAGTGAGTCCGGGACTAGCGGTGAGACCCAGTACTTC.

This clonotype was seen a handful of times. The chain joins TRBV29-1 to TRBJ2-1, with D possibly being TRBD2 (5 bases). This CDR3 comprises 15 residues. Germline CDR1 and CDR2: SQVTM and ANQGSEA. V lost 3 bases and J lost 6, with 18 bases in between. The DNA for the CDR3 is TGCAGCGTTGAGAGGGAGATAATCCTTTCCAATGAGCAGTTCTTC. This translates into CSVEREIILSNEQFF.

This clonotype came up many times. This sequence joins TRBV20-1 and TRBJ2-5; a possible D gene is TRBD2 (6 bases). The CDR3 has 14 residues. V was shortened by 1 base and J by 3 bases, with 12 bases between the two germline ends. From germline, CDR1 is DFQATT and CDR2 SNEGSKA (reference sequence). The CDR3 loop is CSARGTTAEETQYF. CDR3 DNA: TGCAGTGCTAGAGGGACTACGGCCGAAGAGACCCAGTACTTC.

This clonotype was counted at least ten times. V usage is TRBV9 and J usage is TRBJ2-3; no clear D. Trimming cost V 2 bases and J 4 bases, with 11 bases left between them. This CDR3 has 14 residues. Per the germline V gene, CDR1 is SGDLS and CDR2 is YYNGEE. The CDR3 here is CASSVLLGPDTQYF. The CDR3 nucleotides read TGTGCCAGCAGCGTCCTCCTAGGTCCAGATACGCAGTATTTT.

This clonotype turned up a few times. This chain connects TRBV6-2 or TRBV6-3 to TRBJ2-7, with 7 nucleotides matching TRBD2. The germline gives CDR1 MNHEY, CDR2 SVGEGT. The CDR3 is 16 amino acids. V shed 6 bases, J shed 9 bases, and the junction held 20 bases outside the gene matches. CDR3 DNA sequence: TGTGCCAGCAGCTTTGACAGTAGCGGGCAGGGATTTTGGCAGTACTTC. It codes for CASSFDSSGQGFWQYF.

The sample holds a few counts of this clonotype. The chain couples TRBV20-1 to TRBJ2-7; tentatively, D is TRBD2 (6 bases). V was clipped by 3 bases and J by 2 bases, with 14 bases between them. Germline CDR1 and CDR2: DFQATT and SNEGSKA (reference sequence). CDR3 length equals 14 residues. CDR3 protein: CSARAGRSTYEQYF. The CDR3, as DNA: TGCAGTGCTAGGGCGGGACGCTCAACCTACGAGCAGTACTTC.

The chain uses TRBV12-3 or TRBV12-4 and TRBJ2-1; 9 nucleotides align to TRBD2. V was pared by 2 bases and J by 2 bases, with 13 bases of the junction left unmatched. The CDR3 contains 19 residues. The CDR3 DNA reads TGTGCCAGCAGTTTACGGGCGGGCCCTAGCGGGATTCCCTACAATGAGCAGTTCTTC. Translating gives CASSLRAGPSGIPYNEQFF.

This clonotype was observed a handful of times. CDR3 in amino acids: CATSRVQETQYF. The CDR3 region has the DNA TGTGCCACCAGCAGAGTCCAAGAGACCCAGTACTTC. The chain joins TRBV15 to TRBJ2-5; D not resolved. The V end lost 1 base, the J end lost 1 base, and 1 base lay between the germline ends. CDR1 is LNHNV and CDR2 is YYDKDF in the germline V gene (reference sequence). The CDR3 has 12 residues.

The sample holds a few counts of this clonotype. This chain links TRBV4-2 with TRBJ2-1, with 12 bases aligning to TRBD2. Looked up from germline, CDR1 is LGHNA and CDR2 is YNFKEQ. CDR3 length equals 16 residues. V lost 4 bases to trimming and J lost 6 bases; unmatched junction nucleotides: 7. The CDR3, as DNA: TGTGCCAGCAGCCTCGGACTAGCGGGACCCGTCAATGAGCAGTTCTTC. This translates into CASSLGLAGPVNEQFF.

In its sample, this clonotype was seen a few times. The chain has TRBV10-3 and TRBJ2-3; D remains unclear. The germline gives CDR1 ENHRY, CDR2 SYGVKD. The CDR3 is 13 residues long. The ends were cut back, 10 bases at V and 0 bases at J, with 11 bases in the middle. CDR3 amino acids: CARSDGSTDTQYF. The CDR3 DNA reads as TGTGCCAGAAGTGACGGGAGCACAGATACGCAGTATTTT.

The chain is built from TRBV20-1 and TRBJ2-5; D ambiguous. From germline, CDR1 is DFQATT and CDR2 SNEGSKA (reference sequence). The ends were cut back, 6 bases at V and 5 bases at J, with 13 bases in the middle. CDR3 size: 12 residues. In DNA form, the CDR3 reads TGCAGTGCATCGACATCGTCGGAGACCCAGTACTTC. It is translated as CSASTSSETQYF.

This clonotype was seen a handful of times. This chain joins TRBV6-1 and TRBJ2-5, with D possibly TRBD1 on 7 matching bases. Germline V gene sequence: CDR1 MNHNS, CDR2 SASEGT. Trimming stripped 6 bases from V and 5 bases from J, with 13 bases between. CDR3 size: 13 residues. The CDR3 nucleotides are TGTGCCAGCAGACAGACAGGGAGGGAGACCCAGTACTTC. This translates into CASRQTGRETQYF.

This clonotype occurred a few times. This sequence joins TRBV11-2 and TRBJ2-2; 7 bases agree with TRBD2. CDR3 length: 20 residues. In germline, CDR1 is SGHAT, CDR2 FQNNGV. V lost 2 bases to trimming and J lost 7 bases; unmatched junction nucleotides: 22. CDR3 sequence reads: CASSLYSPVWGGAFSGELFF. The CDR3 DNA follows: TGTGCCAGCAGCTTATACTCTCCTGTATGGGGAGGGGCCTTTAGCGGGGAGCTGTTTTTT.

The chain is built from TRBV14 and TRBJ2-7, with TRBD2 matching over 8 bases. The CDR3 sequence is 19 residues long. Germline CDR1 and CDR2: SGHDN and FVKESK. The junction had 17 bases not matched to a gene; V was cut back by 4 bases and J by 0 bases. The CDR3 region is CASSRTSAGVRQSSYEQYF. Here the CDR3 DNA reads TGTGCCAGCAGCCGAACCTCAGCGGGAGTAAGGCAAAGCTCCTACGAGCAGTACTTC.

In the case of this clonotype: A clone one base away is much larger, so this may be a read error. This chain joins TRBV12-3 or TRBV12-4 and TRBJ2-3; D gene uncertain. The CDR3 covers 11 residues. Trimming took off 7 bases at V and 2 bases at J, with 4 bases between the two ends. The CDR3 region is CASIDTDTQYF. The CDR3 nucleotides read TGTGCCAGCATTGACACAGATACGCAGTATTTT.

This clonotype was observed a few times. The chain couples TRBV15 to TRBJ2-5, with 7 bases that match TRBD1. The CDR3 has 17 residues. Germline trimming cut 0 bases from V and 2 bases from J; bases unmatched to any gene: 9. Germline values: CDR1 LNHNV, CDR2 YYDKDF (reference sequence). As DNA, the CDR3 is TGTGCCACCAGCAGAGATTTCGGGACAGACGATCAAGAGACCCAGTACTTC. Protein: CATSRDFGTDDQETQYF.

This clonotype was seen a few times. This sequence joins TRBV20-1 and TRBJ2-3; 7 positions agree with TRBD2. The CDR3 totals 18 residues. With 1 base clipped from V and 6 bases from J, the junction kept 19 bases outside the gene matches. Per the germline V gene, CDR1 is DFQATT and CDR2 is SNEGSKA (reference sequence). Here the CDR3 reads CSARVPPRFGGRRDTQYF. The CDR3 bases are TGCAGTGCTAGAGTCCCCCCGCGATTCGGCGGGAGAAGGGATACGCAGTATTTT.

This clonotype was found many times. The chain joins TRBV5-1 to TRBJ2-1; 10 bases are a match to TRBD2. This CDR3 spans 14 amino acids. Germline loops: CDR1 SGHRS, CDR2 YFSETQ. V lost 4 bases, J lost 7 bases, and 5 bases stayed unmatched. The CDR3 spells CASSRGLAWNEQFF. In nucleotides, the CDR3 is TGCGCCAGCAGCCGGGGACTAGCGTGGAATGAGCAGTTCTTC.

The rearrangement joins TRBV15 to TRBJ2-2; tentatively, D is TRBD2 (5 bases). Between the trimmed V and J ends, which lost 0 bases and 1 base, there was a span of 24 bases. Per the germline V gene, CDR1 is LNHNV and CDR2 is YYDKDF (reference sequence). The CDR3 sequence is 21 residues long. DNA for the CDR3: TGTGCCACCAGCAGAGATAACCTAGCCCTTTTACGGGCGCTGAACACCGGGGAGCTGTTTTTT. Protein: CATSRDNLALLRALNTGELFF. The variable domain in full, with the rest retrieved from reference TRBV15 and TRBJ2-2, is DAMVIQNPRYQVTQFGKPVTLSCSQTLNHNVMYWYQQKSSQAPKLLFHYYDKDFNNEADTPDNFQSRRPNTSFCFLDIRSPGLGDTAMYLCATSRDNLALLRALNTGELFFGEGSRLTVL.

This clonotype was seen many times. V is TRBV28 and J is TRBJ2-7; weak D call: TRBD1 (5 bases). The CDR3 is 13 residues long. Deletions cut 5 bases from V and 9 bases from J, with 17 bases between. Germline CDR1 reads MDHEN; CDR2 reads SYDVKM. CDR3 in amino acids: CASSPPTDFGQYF. In DNA form, the CDR3 reads TGTGCCAGCAGTCCCCCGACAGATTTCGGGCAGTACTTC.

This clonotype appeared a few times. The J gene is TRBJ1-5, the V gene TRBV7-8, with TRBD1 as a possible D gene (6 bases). The CDR3 consists of 13 residues. CDR1 is SGHVS and CDR2 is FQNEAQ in the germline V gene. Trimming removed 5 bases from V and 4 bases from J, with 9 bases in between. The CDR3 DNA is TGTGCCAGCAGCAGGGGGATAAATCAGCCCCAGCATTTT. Translated, it gives CASSRGINQPQHF.

The CDR3 nucleotides are TGTGCCAGTACTATCGAAACGGCCACGGGGGAGCAGTACTTC. Translated: CASTIETATGEQYF. The chain carries TRBV19 and TRBJ2-7; tentatively, D is TRBD2 (5 bases). This CDR3 has 14 amino acids. CDR1 is LNHDA, CDR2 SQIVND, per germline (reference sequence). The V end lost 7 bases, the J end lost 7 bases, and 20 bases lay between the germline ends.